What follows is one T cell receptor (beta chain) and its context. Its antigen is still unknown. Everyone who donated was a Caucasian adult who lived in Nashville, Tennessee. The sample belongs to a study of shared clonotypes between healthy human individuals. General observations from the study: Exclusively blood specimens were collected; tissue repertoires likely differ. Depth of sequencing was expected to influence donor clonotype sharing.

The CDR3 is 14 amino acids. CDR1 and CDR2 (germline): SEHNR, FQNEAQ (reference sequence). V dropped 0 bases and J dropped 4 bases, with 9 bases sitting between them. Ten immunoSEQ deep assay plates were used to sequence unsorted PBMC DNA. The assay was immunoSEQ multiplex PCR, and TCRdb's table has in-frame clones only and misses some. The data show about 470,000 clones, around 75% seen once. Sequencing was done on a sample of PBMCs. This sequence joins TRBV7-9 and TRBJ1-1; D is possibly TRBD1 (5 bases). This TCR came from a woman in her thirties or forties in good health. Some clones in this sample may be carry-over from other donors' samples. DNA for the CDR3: TGTGCCAGCAGCTTAGCAGGGGATGGCACTGAAGCTTTCTTT. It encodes CASSLAGDGTEAFF.